This TCR beta chain was sequenced in a study of shared clonotypes between healthy human individuals. Study as a whole: Aged between 18 and 49, the donors were a couple of women and a few men.

The sequencing of unsorted PBMC DNA took place on ten immunoSEQ deep assay plates. The table came from immunoSEQ multiplex PCR; TCRdb's copy has only in-frame clones and leaves some out. Here the sample spans approximately 500,000 clones, 60% to 85% being singletons. A note on this clone: Its antigen remains unknown.

Study-wide points: Collection of samples was limited to blood; tissue repertoires likely differ. Sequencing depth was predicted to influence how clonotypes are shared among donors.

The sequence came from a woman in her thirties or forties in good health. Some clones in this sample may be carry-over from other donors' samples. Material: PBMCs.

CDR3: CASSSTWRTEAFF. For the CDR3, the DNA is TGTGCCAGCAGCTCCACATGGAGAACTGAAGCTTTCTTT. This sequence joins TRBV7-3 and TRBJ1-1; D gene uncertain. This CDR3 comprises 13 residues. V was shortened by 4 bases and J by 5 bases, with 11 bases between the two germline ends. In germline, CDR1 is SGHTA, CDR2 FQGTGA.